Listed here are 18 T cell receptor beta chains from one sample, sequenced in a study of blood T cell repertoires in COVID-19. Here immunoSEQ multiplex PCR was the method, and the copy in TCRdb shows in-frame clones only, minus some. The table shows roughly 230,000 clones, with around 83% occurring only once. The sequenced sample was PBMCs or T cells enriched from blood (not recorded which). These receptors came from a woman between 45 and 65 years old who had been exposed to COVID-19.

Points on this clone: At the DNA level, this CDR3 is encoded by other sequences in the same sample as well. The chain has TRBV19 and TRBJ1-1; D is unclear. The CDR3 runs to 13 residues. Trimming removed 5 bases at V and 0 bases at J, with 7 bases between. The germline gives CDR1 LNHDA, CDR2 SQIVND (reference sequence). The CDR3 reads CASSGQLNTEAFF. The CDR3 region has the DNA TGTGCCAGTAGTGGGCAGCTGAACACTGAAGCTTTCTTT.

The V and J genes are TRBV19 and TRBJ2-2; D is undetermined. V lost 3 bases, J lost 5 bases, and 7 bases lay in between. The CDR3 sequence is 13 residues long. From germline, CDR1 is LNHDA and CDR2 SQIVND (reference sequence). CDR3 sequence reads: CASSISRTGELFF. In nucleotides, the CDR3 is TGTGCCAGTAGTATTTCGAGGACCGGGGAGCTGTTTTTT.

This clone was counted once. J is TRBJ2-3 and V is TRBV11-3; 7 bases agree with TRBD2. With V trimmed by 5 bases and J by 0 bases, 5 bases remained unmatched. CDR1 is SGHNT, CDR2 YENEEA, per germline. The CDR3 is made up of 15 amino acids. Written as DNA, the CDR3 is TGTGCCAGCAGCGTGGACGGGAGGAGCACAGATACGCAGTATTTT. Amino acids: CASSVDGRSTDTQYF.

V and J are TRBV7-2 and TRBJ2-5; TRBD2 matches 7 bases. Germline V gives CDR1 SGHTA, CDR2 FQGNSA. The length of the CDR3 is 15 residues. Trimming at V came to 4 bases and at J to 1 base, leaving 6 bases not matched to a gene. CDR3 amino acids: CASSSSGGGQETQYF. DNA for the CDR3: TGTGCCAGCAGCTCCTCTGGGGGGGGCCAAGAGACCCAGTACTTC.

This CDR3 reads CASSQTLYSGELFF. The DNA for the CDR3 is TGTGCCAGCAGTCAGACTCTCTATTCCGGGGAGCTGTTTTTT. The chain links TRBV6-5 to TRBJ2-2; D not certain. The CDR3 is 14 amino acids. Between the trimmed V and J ends, which lost 5 bases and 6 bases, there was a span of 13 bases. Germline lookup yields CDR1 MNHEY and CDR2 SVGAGI.

In DNA form, the CDR3 reads TGTGCCAGCAGTCGGACAGGGGCCGCTTACAATGAGCAGTTCTTC. The encoded protein is CASSRTGAAYNEQFF. The chain employs TRBV6-5 and TRBJ2-1, with 9 bases that match TRBD1. CDR1 is MNHEY and CDR2 is SVGAGI in the germline V gene. The V gene end was trimmed by 5 bases and the J gene end by 4 bases; junction bases not matched to a gene: 6. The CDR3 runs to 15 residues.

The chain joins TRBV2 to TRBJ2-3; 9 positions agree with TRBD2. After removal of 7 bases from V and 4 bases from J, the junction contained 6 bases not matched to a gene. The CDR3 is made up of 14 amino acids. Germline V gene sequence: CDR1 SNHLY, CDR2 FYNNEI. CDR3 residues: CASKGGGVADTQYF. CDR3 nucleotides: TGTGCCAGCAAGGGCGGGGGGGTAGCAGATACGCAGTATTTT.

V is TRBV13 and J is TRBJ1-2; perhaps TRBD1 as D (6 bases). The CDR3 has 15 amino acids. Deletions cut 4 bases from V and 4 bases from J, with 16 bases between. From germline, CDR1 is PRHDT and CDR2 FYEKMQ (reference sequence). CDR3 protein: CASSSSGGRSYGYTF. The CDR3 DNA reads TGTGCCAGCAGCTCCTCGGGGGGGCGGTCCTATGGCTACACCTTC.

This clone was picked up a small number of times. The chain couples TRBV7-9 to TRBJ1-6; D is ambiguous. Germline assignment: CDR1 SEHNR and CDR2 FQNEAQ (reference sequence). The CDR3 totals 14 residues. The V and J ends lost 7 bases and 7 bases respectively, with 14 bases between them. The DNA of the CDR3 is TGTGCCAGCACGGGTCGTACGGGGAATTCACCCCTCCACTTT. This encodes CASTGRTGNSPLHF.

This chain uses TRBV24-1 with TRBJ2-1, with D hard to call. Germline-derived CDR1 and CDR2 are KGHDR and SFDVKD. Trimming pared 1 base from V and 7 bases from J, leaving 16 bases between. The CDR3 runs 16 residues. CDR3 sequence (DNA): TGTGCCACCAGTGATTTTCGGAGCGCCCCCTTGAATGAGCAGTTCTTC. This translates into CATSDFRSAPLNEQFF.

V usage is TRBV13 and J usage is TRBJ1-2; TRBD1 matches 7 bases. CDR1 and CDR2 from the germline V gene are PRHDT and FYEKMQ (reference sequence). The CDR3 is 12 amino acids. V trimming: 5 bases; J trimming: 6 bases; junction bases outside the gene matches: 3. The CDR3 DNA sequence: TGTGCCAGCAGCACAGGGGTTAATGGCTACACCTTC. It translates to CASSTGVNGYTF.

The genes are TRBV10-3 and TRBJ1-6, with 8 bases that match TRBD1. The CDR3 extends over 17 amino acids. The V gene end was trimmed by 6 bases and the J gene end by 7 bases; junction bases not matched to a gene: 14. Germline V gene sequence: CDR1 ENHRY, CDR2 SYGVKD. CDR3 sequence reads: CAISRTGRGDLNSPLHF. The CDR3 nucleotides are TGTGCCATCAGCCGGACAGGGAGGGGCGATTTAAATTCACCCCTCCACTTT.

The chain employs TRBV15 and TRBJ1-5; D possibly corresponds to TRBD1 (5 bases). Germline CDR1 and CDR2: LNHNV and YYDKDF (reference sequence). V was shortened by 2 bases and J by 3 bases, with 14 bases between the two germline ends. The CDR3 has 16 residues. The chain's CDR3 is CATSRTGPGDNQPQHF. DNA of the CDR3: TGTGCCACCAGCAGAACGGGTCCGGGGGACAATCAGCCCCAGCATTTT.

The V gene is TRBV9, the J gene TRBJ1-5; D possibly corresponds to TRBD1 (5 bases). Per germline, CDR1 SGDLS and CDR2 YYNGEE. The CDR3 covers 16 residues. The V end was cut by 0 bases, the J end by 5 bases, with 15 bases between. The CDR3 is CASSVAEGAKDQPQHF. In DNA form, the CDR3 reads TGTGCCAGCAGCGTAGCGGAAGGGGCGAAGGATCAGCCCCAGCATTTT.

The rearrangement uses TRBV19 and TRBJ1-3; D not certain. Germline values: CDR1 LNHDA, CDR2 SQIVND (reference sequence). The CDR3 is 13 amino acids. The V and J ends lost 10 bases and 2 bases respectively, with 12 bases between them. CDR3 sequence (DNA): TGTGCCACCAGTGAGAGGGCTGGAAACACCATATATTTT. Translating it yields CATSERAGNTIYF.

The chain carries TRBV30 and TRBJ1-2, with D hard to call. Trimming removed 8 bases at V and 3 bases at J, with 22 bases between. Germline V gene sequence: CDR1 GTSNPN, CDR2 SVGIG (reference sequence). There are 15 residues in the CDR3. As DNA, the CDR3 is TGTGCCGGCACTACGGGGTCGGGGATGGACTATGGCTACACCTTC. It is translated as CAGTTGSGMDYGYTF.

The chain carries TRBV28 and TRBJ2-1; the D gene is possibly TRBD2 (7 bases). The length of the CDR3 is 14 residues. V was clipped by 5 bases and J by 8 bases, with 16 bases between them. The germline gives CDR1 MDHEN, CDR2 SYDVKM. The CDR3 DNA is TGTGCCAGCAGTGGGGGGGACACTGCCGATGAGCAGTTCTTC. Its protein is CASSGGDTADEQFF.

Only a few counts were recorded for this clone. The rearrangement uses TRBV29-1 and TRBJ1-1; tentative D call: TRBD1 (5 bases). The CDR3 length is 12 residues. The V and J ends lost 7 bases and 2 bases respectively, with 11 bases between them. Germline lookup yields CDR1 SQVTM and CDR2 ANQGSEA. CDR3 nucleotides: TGCAGCGCCGGACACGCAAACACTGAAGCTTTCTTT. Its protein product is CSAGHANTEAFF. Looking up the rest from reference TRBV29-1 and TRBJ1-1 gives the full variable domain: SAVISQKPSRDICQRGTSLTIQCQVDSQVTMMFWYRQQPGQSLTLIATANQGSEATYESGFVIDKFPISRPNLTFSTLTVSNMSPEDSSIYLCSAGHANTEAFFGQGTRLTVV.